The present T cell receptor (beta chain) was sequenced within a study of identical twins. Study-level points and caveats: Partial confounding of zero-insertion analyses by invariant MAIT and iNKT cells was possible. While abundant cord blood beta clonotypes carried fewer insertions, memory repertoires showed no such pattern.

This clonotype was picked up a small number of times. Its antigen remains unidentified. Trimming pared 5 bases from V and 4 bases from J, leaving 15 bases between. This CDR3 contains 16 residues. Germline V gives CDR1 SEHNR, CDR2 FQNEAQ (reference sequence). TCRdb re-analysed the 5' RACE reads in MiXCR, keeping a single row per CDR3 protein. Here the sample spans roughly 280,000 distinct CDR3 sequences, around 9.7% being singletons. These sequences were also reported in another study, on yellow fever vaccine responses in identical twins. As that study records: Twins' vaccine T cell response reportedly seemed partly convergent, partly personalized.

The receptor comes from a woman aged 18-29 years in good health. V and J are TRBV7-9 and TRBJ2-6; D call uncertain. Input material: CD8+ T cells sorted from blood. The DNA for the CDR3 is TGTGCCAGCAGCCCCACCGTCGGTGGGGGGGCCAACGTCCTGACTTTC. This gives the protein CASSPTVGGGANVLTF. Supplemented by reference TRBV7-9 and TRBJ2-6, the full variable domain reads DTGVSQNPRHKITKRGQNVTFRCDPISEHNRLYWYRQTLGQGPEFLTYFQNEAQLEKSRLLSDRFSAERPKGSFSTLEIQRTEQGDSAMYLCASSPTVGGGANVLTFGAGSRLTVL.